The next 16 T cell receptor beta chains were all read from a single sample in a study of Ad26.COV2.S vaccination and SARS-CoV-2 variants. Treatment noted: 19 received Ad26.COV2.S at low or high dose, single or two shots; about 5 received placebo; per-sample allocation not given. Day 63 following the first vaccine or placebo injection was when the samples were taken. Assay used: immunoSEQ multiplex PCR; TCRdb lists only in-frame clones, some missing. The sample carries about 390,000 clones, approximately 86% recorded once. The source was peripheral blood, collected in a trial of Ad26.COV2.S vaccine versus placebo. Receptors originate from a person between 18 and 65 years old who received the Ad26.COV2.S COVID-19 vaccine or a placebo.

The chain couples TRBV27 to TRBJ2-7, with D hard to call. V dropped 0 bases and J dropped 9 bases, with 12 bases sitting between them. The CDR3 is 13 amino acids. The germline V gene encodes CDR1 MNHEY and CDR2 SMNVEV (reference sequence). The DNA of the CDR3 is TGTGCCAGCAGTTTATCGCCAGGAGAAGGGCAGTACTTC. Amino acid sequence: CASSLSPGEGQYF.

The chain links TRBV27 to TRBJ1-3; D is possibly TRBD1 (5 bases). There are 18 residues in the CDR3. Trimming shortened V by 5 bases and J by 0 bases, and 20 bases separated the two germline ends. The germline CDR1 and CDR2 sequences are MNHEY and SMNVEV (reference sequence). The CDR3 bases are TGTGCCAGCAGTCCACGTGGGGGAGGAACTAACTCTGGAAACACCATATATTTT. It encodes CASSPRGGGTNSGNTIYF.

This rearrangement joins TRBV4-1 to TRBJ1-1; D is possibly TRBD1 (5 bases). V dropped 2 bases and J dropped 1 base, with 14 bases sitting between them. The CDR3 is made up of 16 amino acids. CDR1 and CDR2 (germline): MGHRA, YSYEKL. The DNA for the CDR3 is TGCGCCAGCAGCCAAATCCCCGGCGGGGGGAACACTGAAGCTTTCTTT. Residues: CASSQIPGGGNTEAFF.

The chain employs TRBV6-5 and TRBJ1-5, with 10 bases identical to TRBD1. The CDR3 covers 13 residues. In germline, CDR1 is MNHEY, CDR2 SVGAGI. With V trimmed by 7 bases and J by 4 bases, 1 base remained unmatched. In DNA, the CDR3 is TGTGCCAGCACGGGACAGGGGAATCAGCCCCAGCATTTT. Protein product: CASTGQGNQPQHF.

Only a few counts were recorded for this clone. The gene calls are TRBV7-9 and TRBJ2-1; TRBD1 agrees at 7 bases. Germline CDR1 SEHNR, CDR2 FQNEAQ (reference sequence). This CDR3 comprises 12 residues. The trim removed 1 base at V and 12 bases at J, leaving 3 bases unmatched. CDR3 sequence: CASSLEDRRQFF. CDR3 nucleotides: TGTGCCAGCAGCTTAGAGGACAGGAGGCAGTTCTTC.

The V and J genes are TRBV6-5 and TRBJ2-2; D possibly uses TRBD1 or TRBD2 (5 bases each). The V end lost 2 bases, the J end lost 7 bases, and 8 bases lay between the germline ends. This CDR3 is 13 amino acids long. CDR1 is MNHEY and CDR2 is SVGAGI in the germline V gene. CDR3 in DNA: TGTGCCAGCAGTTACGGGGACGGCGGGGAGCTGTTTTTT. Translating it yields CASSYGDGGELFF.

The chain employs TRBV24-1 and TRBJ2-1; 13 positions match TRBD2. Germline CDR1 reads KGHDR; CDR2 reads SFDVKD. Trimming removed 3 bases from V and 8 bases from J; junction bases left unmatched: 6. The CDR3 loop spans 16 amino acids. CDR3 DNA: TGTGCCACCAGTGATGAACTAGCGGGGGGGCGGGATGAGCAGTTCTTC. Residues: CATSDELAGGRDEQFF.

The chain uses TRBV11-2 and TRBJ1-4, with 7 nucleotides matching TRBD1. The CDR3 totals 15 residues. Trimming at V came to 3 bases and at J to 5 bases, leaving 6 bases not matched to a gene. Germline V CDR1 and CDR2: SGHAT, FQNNGV. The CDR3 reads CASSFSTGVNEKLFF. Written as DNA, the CDR3 is TGTGCCAGCAGCTTCTCTACAGGGGTGAATGAAAAACTGTTTTTT.

The chain uses TRBV3-1 (or the pseudogene TRBV3-2) and TRBJ1-5, with D hard to call. Germline V gene data show CDR1 as LGHDT and CDR2 as YNNKEL (reference sequence). The CDR3 runs 14 residues. Deletions cut 5 bases from V and 2 bases from J, with 10 bases between. CDR3 sequence: CASSGSMGNQPQHF. DNA of the CDR3: TGTGCCAGCAGCGGGTCGATGGGCAATCAGCCCCAGCATTTT.

The V gene is TRBV13, the J gene TRBJ2-7; D may be TRBD1 or TRBD2 (6 bases each). The germline gives CDR1 PRHDT, CDR2 FYEKMQ (reference sequence). The CDR3 length is 16 residues. Trimming stripped 0 bases from V and 0 bases from J, with 12 bases between. CDR3 loop: CASSLGNGGGSYEQYF. The CDR3 DNA sequence: TGTGCCAGCAGCTTAGGCAATGGAGGGGGCTCCTACGAGCAGTACTTC. The whole variable domain, remainder taken from reference TRBV13 and TRBJ2-7, is AAGVIQSPRHLIKEKRETATLKCYPIPRHDTVYWYQQGPGQDPQFLISFYEKMQSDKGSIPDRFSAQQFSDYHSELNMSSLELGDSALYFCASSLGNGGGSYEQYFGPGTRLTVT.

The chain links TRBV18 to TRBJ1-6, with a tentative D call TRBD1 (5 bases). The length of the CDR3 is 15 residues. Germline CDR1 is KGHSH and CDR2 is LQKENI. The germline V and J ends were trimmed by 3 bases and 2 bases, with 8 bases remaining between them. The CDR3 spells CASSPRGAYNSPLHF. CDR3 nucleotides: TGTGCCAGCTCACCCCGGGGGGCCTATAATTCACCCCTCCACTTT.

V and J are TRBV6-5 and TRBJ1-2; a possible D gene is TRBD1 (5 bases). From germline, CDR1 is MNHEY and CDR2 SVGAGI. This CDR3 region has 13 residues. The V and J ends lost 6 bases and 7 bases respectively, with 15 bases between them. CDR3 DNA sequence: TGTGCCAGCAGACCTGGAGGGGCGTCTGGCTACACCTTC. This translates into CASRPGGASGYTF.

The chain joins TRBV5-1 to TRBJ1-4; tentatively, D is TRBD1 (5 bases). In germline, CDR1 is SGHRS, CDR2 YFSETQ. The CDR3 loop spans 15 amino acids. V lost 7 bases and J lost 4, with 17 bases in between. CDR3: CASSFVGALNEKLFF. CDR3 nucleotides: TGCGCCAGCTCCTTCGTTGGGGCCCTTAATGAAAAACTGTTTTTT.

This chain joins TRBV3-1 (or the pseudogene TRBV3-2) and TRBJ1-6; TRBD1 might be the D (5 bases). The CDR3 runs 14 residues. Germline lookup yields CDR1 LGHDT and CDR2 YNNKEL (reference sequence). Between the trimmed V and J ends, which lost 4 bases and 7 bases, there was a span of 11 bases. The CDR3 sequence is CASSPGTVNSPLHF. In DNA, the CDR3 is TGTGCCAGCAGCCCCGGGACGGTAAATTCACCCCTCCACTTT.

The J gene is TRBJ2-1, the V gene TRBV3-1 (or the pseudogene TRBV3-2); 13 bases are shared with TRBD2. The CDR3 totals 17 residues. V lost 0 bases to trimming and J lost 4 bases; unmatched junction nucleotides: 3. The germline gives CDR1 LGHDT, CDR2 YNNKEL (reference sequence). The CDR3 spells CASSQDLLAGGYNEQFF. The CDR3 DNA reads TGTGCCAGCAGCCAAGATCTACTAGCGGGGGGGTACAATGAGCAGTTCTTC.

This rearrangement joins TRBV5-4 to TRBJ2-1; 8 nucleotides align to TRBD2. With 2 bases clipped from V and 8 bases from J, the junction kept 9 bases outside the gene matches. Germline loops: CDR1 SGHNT, CDR2 YYREEE (reference sequence). The CDR3 runs 15 residues. The CDR3 nucleotides read TGTGCCAGCAGCTTTGGTAGCGGGGCCGGGGATGAGCAGTTCTTC. It encodes CASSFGSGAGDEQFF.